These 20 T cell receptor beta chains were all obtained from the same sample, sequenced in a study of Graves' ophthalmopathy and Graves' hyperthyroidism. From RNA, the CDR3 regions of TCR beta chains were amplified and sequenced. RT-PCR was first run with HTBI primers, then multiplex PCR in a second round. MiXCR was run by TCRdb on the multiplex PCR reads, yielding one entry per CDR3 protein. The data contain hundreds of thousands of distinct CDR3 sequences, 35% to 50% of them singletons. Sequencing was performed on peripheral blood. The source is an adult man with Graves' ophthalmopathy.

The chain has TRBV25-1 and TRBJ2-2, with D possibly being TRBD1 (6 bases). Germline V lookup: CDR1 MGHDK, CDR2 SYGVNS. The CDR3 totals 18 residues. Trimming pared 6 bases from V and 7 bases from J, leaving 27 bases between. CDR3 in amino acids: CASSQVFAEGELCGELFF. In DNA form, the CDR3 reads TGTGCCAGCAGCCAAGTCTTCGCCGAGGGGGAATTATGCGGGGAGCTGTTTTTT.

This clonotype was counted between two and nine times. This chain connects TRBV2 to TRBJ2-2; TRBD2 aligns across 7 bases. Germline V gives CDR1 SNHLY, CDR2 FYNNEI. CDR3 length: 16 residues. The J segment lost 5 bases and the V segment lost 5 bases, leaving 11 bases of the junction unmatched. The CDR3 sequence: CASSFMELASTGELFF. CDR3 DNA: TGTGCCAGCAGTTTTATGGAACTAGCGTCTACCGGGGAGCTGTTTTTT.

This clonotype was seen only a few times. One end of the junction does not line up with germline, which may come from a read error. The V gene is TRBV10-3, the J gene TRBJ2-7; a weak D match, TRBD1 (6 bases). Germline CDR1 ENHRY, CDR2 SYGVKD. The CDR3 is 15 residues long. CDR3 nucleotides: TGTGCCAGCAGTTTCTACCATCGGGACATTTACGAGCAGTACTTC. Amino acid sequence: CASSFYHRDIYEQYF.

This clonotype was seen a few times. The chain is built from TRBV19 and TRBJ2-2; 10 bases agree with TRBD1. The germline CDR1 and CDR2 sequences are LNHDA and SQIVND (reference sequence). Losses at the gene ends were 8 bases for V and 0 bases for J; bases not matched to a gene: 3. The CDR3 totals 15 residues. CDR3 sequence reads: CASEGQGPNTGELFF. The CDR3 bases are TGTGCCAGTGAGGGACAGGGGCCGAACACCGGGGAGCTGTTTTTT.

The table lists this clonotype with a count of one. A read error may produce the germline difference seen at one junction end. The chain joins TRBV9 to TRBJ2-6, with no clear D. This CDR3 has 15 residues. Germline V gives CDR1 SGDLS, CDR2 YYNGEE. The CDR3: CASSASLSGPNVLTF. For the CDR3, the DNA is TGTGCCAGCAGCGCAAGCCTCTCTGGGCCCAACGTCCTGACTTTC.

The V gene is TRBV14, the J gene TRBJ2-7, with 7 bases lining up with TRBD1. Germline V gives CDR1 SGHDN, CDR2 FVKESK. The J segment lost 0 bases and the V segment lost 1 base, leaving 6 bases of the junction unmatched. The CDR3 spans 16 residues. The CDR3 bases are TGTGCCAGCAGCCAAGGGAGACAGGGTGGCTCCTACGAGCAGTACTTC. Translated, it gives CASSQGRQGGSYEQYF.

To note about this clonotype: Mismatch with germline at one junction end may stem from a read error. The chain carries TRBV25-1 and TRBJ2-7, with TRBD1 matching 8 bases. The CDR3 consists of 16 residues. CDR1 is MGHDK and CDR2 is SYGVNS in the germline V gene. The CDR3 bases are TGTGCCAGCAGCCCGAGGGGACAGGTCAACTCCTACGAGCAGTGCTTC. Translated, it gives CASSPRGQVNSYEQCF.

Ten or more counts support this clonotype. V usage is TRBV19 and J usage is TRBJ2-5; unclear D gene. In germline, CDR1 is LNHDA, CDR2 SQIVND (reference sequence). Trimming shortened V by 3 bases and J by 2 bases, and 13 bases separated the two germline ends. The CDR3 is 15 amino acids. Written as DNA, the CDR3 is TGTGCCAGTAGTATGGGTGGAACTCCACAAGAGACCCAGTACTTC. This translates into CASSMGGTPQETQYF. The full variable domain, its missing parts supplied by reference TRBV19 and TRBJ2-5, is DGGITQSPKYLFRKEGQNVTLSCEQNLNHDAMYWYRQDPGQGLRLIYYSQIVNDFQKGDIAEGYSVSREKKESFPLTVTSAQKNPTAFYLCASSMGGTPQETQYFGPGTRLLVL.

V and J are TRBV7-9 and TRBJ1-1; 7 bases line up with TRBD1. V shed 8 bases and J 3 bases; nucleotides not matched to a gene: 9. The CDR3 totals 14 residues. Germline CDR1 reads SEHNR; CDR2 reads FQNEAQ (reference sequence). The CDR3 sequence: CASSSKGQDTEAFF. CDR3 nucleotides: TGTGCCAGCTCATCAAAAGGACAGGACACTGAAGCTTTCTTT.

The chain recombines TRBV7-9 with TRBJ1-2, with a weak D call TRBD1 (5 bases). Per germline, CDR1 SEHNR and CDR2 FQNEAQ (reference sequence). This CDR3 region has 13 residues. The V and J ends lost 5 bases and 7 bases respectively, with 14 bases between them. CDR3 coding DNA: TGTGCCAGCAGCAGAGAGGGGAAGGCTGGCTACACCTTC. Its protein product is CASSREGKAGYTF.

The chain employs TRBV6-5 and TRBJ1-6, with D maybe TRBD1 (5 bases). V was clipped by 2 bases and J by 7 bases, with 15 bases between them. Germline CDR1 and CDR2: MNHEY and SVGAGI. The CDR3 totals 16 residues. The CDR3 DNA follows: TGTGCCAGCAGTTACCAAACGGGACGGGGAAATTCACCCCTCCACTTT. The encoded protein is CASSYQTGRGNSPLHF.

This clonotype was picked up a small number of times. The chain carries TRBV6-5 and TRBJ1-1; D gene ambiguous. CDR1 is MNHEY and CDR2 is SVGAGI in the germline V gene. The germline V and J ends were trimmed by 0 bases and 1 base, with 12 bases remaining between them. This CDR3 comprises 16 residues. As DNA, the CDR3 is TGTGCCAGCAGTTACTCGAAATCCAGGCCGAACACTGAAGCTTTCTTT. Protein: CASSYSKSRPNTEAFF.

There are a few counts of this clonotype. This chain links TRBV7-9 with TRBJ2-7, with D unclear. This CDR3 region has 13 residues. CDR1 is SEHNR and CDR2 is FQNEAQ in the germline V gene (reference sequence). The ends were cut back, 5 bases at V and 5 bases at J, with 13 bases in the middle. CDR3 bases: TGTGCCAGCAGCGTCGGGTGGTGGGACGAGCAGTACTTC. Its protein product is CASSVGWWDEQYF.

V gene TRBV7-9 combines with J gene TRBJ2-7, with a tentative D call TRBD2 (7 bases). Germline CDR1 and CDR2: SEHNR and FQNEAQ (reference sequence). There are 15 residues in the CDR3. V was shortened by 3 bases and J by 6 bases, with 18 bases between the two germline ends. In nucleotides, the CDR3 is TGTGCCAGCAGCTTTACGGGGGGCCGTACCGTCGAGCAGTACTTC. Translating it yields CASSFTGGRTVEQYF.

Turning to this clonotype: One end of the junction is discordant with germline, which a read error may explain. This chain uses TRBV7-8 with TRBJ1-1; D is unclear. The CDR3 runs to 15 residues. Germline V gene data show CDR1 as SGHVS and CDR2 as FQNEAQ. CDR3 amino acids: CASTLGWRGWTEAFF. CDR3 bases: TGTGCCAGCACCTTAGGGTGGAGAGGGTGGACTGAAGCTTTCTTT. Drawing the rest from reference TRBV7-8 and TRBJ1-1, the complete variable domain is GAGVSQSPRYKVAKRGQDVALRCDPISGHVSLFWYQQALGQGPEFLTYFQNEAQLDKSGLPSDRFFAERPEGSVSTLKIQRTQQEDSAVYLCASTLGWRGWTEAFFGQGTRLTVV.

This clonotype was recorded at least ten times. This chain connects TRBV20-1 to TRBJ1-2; TRBD1 agrees at 9 bases. CDR1 DFQATT and CDR2 SNEGSKA come from the germline V gene (reference sequence). V dropped 8 bases and J dropped 7; count of bases not matched to a gene: 8. The CDR3 consists of 12 residues. The DNA of the CDR3 is TGCAGTCCCGGGGGGACAGGGCTTGGCTACACCTTC. Its translation: CSPGGTGLGYTF.

As regards this clonotype: One junction end disagrees with the germline gene, perhaps due to a read error. The J gene is TRBJ2-5, the V gene TRBV9; tentatively, D is TRBD1 (6 bases). Looked up from germline, CDR1 is SGDLS and CDR2 is YYNGEE. The length of the CDR3 is 15 residues. CDR3 protein: CASSPTGDFQKTQYF. CDR3 nucleotide sequence: TGTGCCAGCAGCCCGACAGGCGACTTCCAAAAGACCCAGTACTTC. The variable domain in full, with the rest retrieved from reference TRBV9 and TRBJ2-5, is DSGVTQTPKHLITATGQRVTLRCSPRSGDLSVYWYQQSLDQGLQFLIQYYNGEERAKGNILERFSAQQFPDLHSELNLSSLELGDSALYFCASSPTGDFQKTQYFGPGTRLLVL.

The chain employs TRBV29-1 and TRBJ1-1; the D is unclear. Trimming left V 1 base short and J 8 bases short, with 8 bases between. The CDR3 runs 11 residues. Germline V gene data show CDR1 as SQVTM and CDR2 as ANQGSEA. The DNA for the CDR3 is TGCAGCGTTGAAGCCCCGAAGGAAGCTTTCTTT. Its translation: CSVEAPKEAFF.

This clonotype came up many times. V is TRBV25-1 and J is TRBJ2-2, with D possibly matching TRBD1 (5 bases). Germline assignment: CDR1 MGHDK and CDR2 SYGVNS. This CDR3 spans 17 amino acids. The V and J ends lost 5 bases and 2 bases respectively, with 18 bases between them. The CDR3: CASSLGASTSNTGELFF. CDR3 nucleotides: TGTGCCAGCAGTTTAGGGGCTTCAACCAGCAACACCGGGGAGCTGTTTTTT.

J is TRBJ2-5 and V is TRBV7-9; the match to TRBD2 covers 9 bases. Germline loops: CDR1 SEHNR, CDR2 FQNEAQ (reference sequence). With V trimmed by 4 bases and J by 5 bases, 5 bases remained unmatched. CDR3 length: 14 residues. The CDR3 DNA reads TGTGCCAGCAGCTCGGGGACTAGCTACGAGACCCAGTACTTC. Translating gives CASSSGTSYETQYF.